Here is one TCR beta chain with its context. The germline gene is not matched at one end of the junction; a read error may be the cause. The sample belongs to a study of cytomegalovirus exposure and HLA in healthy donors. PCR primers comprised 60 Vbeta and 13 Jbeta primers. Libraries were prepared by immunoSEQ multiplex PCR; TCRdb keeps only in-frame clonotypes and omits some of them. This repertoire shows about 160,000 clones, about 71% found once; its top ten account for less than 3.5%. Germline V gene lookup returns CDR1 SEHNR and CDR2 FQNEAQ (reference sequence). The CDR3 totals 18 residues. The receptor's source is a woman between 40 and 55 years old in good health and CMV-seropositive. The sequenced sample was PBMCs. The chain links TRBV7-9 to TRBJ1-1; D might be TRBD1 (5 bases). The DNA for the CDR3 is TGTTCCAGCAGCTTACTCTATATCCTAGGACACCCCGATACTGAAGCTTTCTTT. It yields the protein CSSSLLYILGHPDTEAFF. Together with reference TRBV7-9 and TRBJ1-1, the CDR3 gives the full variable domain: DTGVSQNPRHKITKRGQNVTFRCDPISEHNRLYWYRQTLGQGPEFLTYFQNEAQLEKSRLLSDRFSAERPKGSFSTLEIQRTEQGDSAMYLCSSSLLYILGHPDTEAFFGQGTRLTVV.